The 13 T cell receptor beta chains below all came from one sample that was sequenced in a study of tumor-infiltrating lymphocytes in primary liver carcinoma. Unsorted whole blood yielded blood RNA, and germline DNA was extracted as well. The input was 500 ng total RNA; TCR beta cDNA was made from it with a constant-region primer. A slightly modified ARM-PCR protocol with three nested multiplex PCR rounds produced these TCR beta libraries. The two initial PCR rounds, nine to eleven cycles each, used TRBV1-TRBV30 forward and C-beta reverse primers. TCRdb processed the multiplex PCR reads anew with MiXCR; each CDR3 protein has one entry. In the table there are about 320,000 distinct CDR3 sequences, 65% of which are singletons. Sequenced: peripheral blood. These receptors originate from a man between 40 and 49 years old with primary liver carcinoma and hepatitis B virus infection.

Comments on this clonotype: This sequence may be a read error, since a much larger clone differs from it by one base. This chain connects TRBV6-1 to TRBJ1-1, with D tentatively TRBD1 (5 bases). The CDR3 has 13 residues. Germline V gene sequence: CDR1 MNHNS, CDR2 SASEGT. The CDR3 DNA reads as TGTGCCAGCACCCTTAAGGGAGGGGTTGAAACTTTCTTT. Its protein product is CASTLKGGVETFF.

This clonotype has only a few counts. The chain has TRBV29-1 and TRBJ2-3, with D perhaps given as TRBD1 or TRBD2 (6 bases each). From germline, CDR1 is SQVTM and CDR2 ANQGSEA. Trimming stripped 6 bases from V and 4 bases from J, with 17 bases between. This CDR3 region has 14 residues. This CDR3 reads CSVRRGGFSDTQYF. The CDR3 DNA is TGCAGCGTGCGACGAGGGGGGTTCTCAGATACGCAGTATTTT.

In the case of this clonotype: The conserved closing phenylalanine or tryptophan is absent in this CDR3, likely reflecting a read error. The V call is TRBV4-2, the J call TRBJ2-5, with D unclear. This CDR3 has 11 residues. Per the germline V gene, CDR1 is LGHNA and CDR2 is YNFKEQ. The CDR3 DNA follows: TGTGCCATCAGCCAACAAGAGACCCAGTACCTC. Amino acids: CAISQQETQYL.

The V call is TRBV5-1, the J call TRBJ2-1; TRBD2 aligns across 15 bases. The CDR3 runs 16 residues. Looked up from germline, CDR1 is SGHRS and CDR2 is YFSETQ. Germline trimming cut 4 bases from V and 9 bases from J; bases unmatched to any gene: 8. The CDR3 region has the DNA TGCGCCAGCAGCATAACGGGACTAGCGGGAGGAAGTGAGCAGTTCTTC. Protein product: CASSITGLAGGSEQFF.

Details on this clonotype: Since a much larger clone is just one base distant, this may be a read error. The chain couples TRBV4-3 to TRBJ2-1, with 12 bases matching TRBD2. CDR3 length: 15 residues. Germline assignment: CDR1 LGHNA and CDR2 YSLEER. V was pared by 6 bases and J by 7 bases, with 7 bases of the junction left unmatched. CDR3 sequence reads: CASSRASGGGNEQFF. CDR3 coding DNA: TGCGCCAGCAGTCGGGCTAGCGGGGGGGGTAATGAGCAGTTCTTC.

Only one count was recorded for this clonotype. A much bigger clone sits one base away, suggesting this may be a read error. This chain joins TRBV6-2 or TRBV6-3 and TRBJ2-7; no reliable D call. This CDR3 has 11 residues. Germline V gene lookup returns CDR1 MNHEY and CDR2 SVGEGT. CDR3 sequence (DNA): TGTGCCAGCGGGAACTCCTGCGAGCAGTACTTC. Its protein is CASGNSCEQYF.

This clonotype appeared a few times. This may come from a read error, since a much larger clone is one base off. The chain has TRBV29-1 and TRBJ2-1, with 7 nucleotides matching TRBD2. After removal of 6 bases from V and 15 bases from J, the junction contained 14 bases not matched to a gene. This CDR3 spans 12 amino acids. Germline V gene sequence: CDR1 SQVTM, CDR2 ANQGSEA. CDR3 nucleotides: TGCAGCGTCGGACTAGTGGGAGGTTCTTTGTTCTTC. It specifies CSVGLVGGSLFF.

In regard to this clonotype: A read error may produce the germline difference seen at one junction end. The chain recombines TRBV4-2 with TRBJ2-1; no firm D call. Germline V gene lookup returns CDR1 LGHNA and CDR2 YNFKEQ. This CDR3 is 17 amino acids long. The DNA for the CDR3 is TGTGCCAGCAGCCAATCCCTTACCTATAACTCCTACAATGAGCAATTCTTC. Residues: CASSQSLTYNSYNEQFF.

About this clonotype itself: It may be a read error: a sequence one base away is much more abundant. This chain links TRBV6-6 with TRBJ2-1; tentative D call: TRBD2 (6 bases). V was trimmed by 7 bases and J by 1 base, leaving 11 bases between them. The CDR3 loop spans 14 amino acids. Germline assignment: CDR1 MNHNY and CDR2 SVGAGI (reference sequence). The CDR3 loop reads CASNRSGSYNEQFF. The CDR3 DNA sequence: TGTGCCAGCAATCGTAGCGGTTCCTACAATGAGCAGTTCTTC.

As concerns this clonotype: It may be a read error: a sequence one base away is much more abundant. The V and J genes are TRBV6-2 or TRBV6-3 and TRBJ2-7; TRBD1 aligns across 7 bases. The V gene's germline CDR1 is MNHEY and CDR2 SVGEGT. CDR3 size: 17 residues. Trimming took 9 bases from V and 2 from J; bases not matched to a gene: 19. The CDR3 coding sequence is TGTGCCAGTATAGCCCCGGGACAGCCCAAGACCCCCTACGAGCAGTACTTC. Translated: CASIAPGQPKTPYEQYF.

On this clonotype: Possible read error: a much larger clone is one base away. The conserved phenylalanine or tryptophan normally closing the CDR3 is absent here, so this likely arose from a read error. V is TRBV29-1 and J is TRBJ2-5, with 7 bases identical to TRBD2. Unmatched junction bases numbered 5, after V lost 4 bases and J lost 3 bases. The CDR3 extends over 13 amino acids. CDR1 is SQVTM and CDR2 is ANQGSEA in the germline V gene. CDR3 sequence: CSVGLAEKETQYL. CDR3 nucleotide sequence: TGCAGCGTTGGACTAGCTGAAAAAGAGACCCAGTACTTA.

This clonotype was seen ten or more times. The rearrangement links TRBV11-3 to TRBJ2-1, with D tentatively TRBD2 (5 bases). Trimming cost V 2 bases and J 4 bases, with 15 bases left between them. The CDR3 is made up of 16 amino acids. In germline, CDR1 is SGHNT, CDR2 YENEEA. The CDR3: CASSLLQEAPYNEQFF. In nucleotides, the CDR3 is TGTGCCAGCAGCTTATTGCAGGAGGCCCCTTACAATGAGCAGTTCTTC.

On this clonotype itself: This CDR3 is missing its conserved last phenylalanine or tryptophan, likely due to a read error. The chain joins TRBV6-1 to TRBJ2-4, with TRBD2 matching 8 bases. Germline assignment: CDR1 MNHNS and CDR2 SASEGT. The CDR3 has 14 residues. V lost 3 bases to trimming and J lost 7 bases; unmatched junction nucleotides: 5. The CDR3 reads CASSETSVRNIQYI. In DNA form, the CDR3 reads TGTGCCAGCAGTGAGACTAGCGTGAGGAACATTCAGTACATC.